The rows below give T cell receptor beta chains drawn from one sample of a study of blood T cell repertoires in COVID-19. Only in-frame clones appear in the TCRdb table, and some are missing; sequencing was by immunoSEQ multiplex PCR. The repertoire holds 15,000 to 17,000 clones, 82% seen once, with under 25% in the top ten. The sample comprised peripheral blood. These receptors were obtained from a man at least 80 years old with active or convalescent COVID-19. Each CDR3 is given with its conserved first and last residue.

TRBJ1-2 TRBV25-1 CASSELREADGYTF
TRBJ1-1 TRBV6-5 CASSLSQGWTEAFF
TRBJ2-1 TRBV10-3 CAISTSGPSNEQFF
TRBJ1-5 TRBV4-1 CASSPGHNQPQHF
TRBJ1-4 TRBV7-3 CASSLRDRGRTGPTNEKLFF
TRBJ2-3 TRBV2 CASRPTPGGGTDTQYF
TRBJ2-3 TRBV12-5 CASGRTGQGAADTQYF
TRBJ2-4 TRBV7-9 CASGRQDGNQYF
TRBJ1-4 TRBV11-2 CASSRISGGRGEKLFF
TRBJ1-5 TRBV19 CASSPRPANLQPQHF
TRBJ1-4 TRBV2 CASSERGTVGEKLFF
TRBJ1-6 TRBV25-1 CASSVGTTYNSPLHF
TRBJ1-2 TRBV19 CASYPTGLNYGYTF
TRBJ1-5 TRBV6-1 CASSDRQGRNQPQHF
TRBJ2-2 TRBV6-4 CASSDPPAGELFF